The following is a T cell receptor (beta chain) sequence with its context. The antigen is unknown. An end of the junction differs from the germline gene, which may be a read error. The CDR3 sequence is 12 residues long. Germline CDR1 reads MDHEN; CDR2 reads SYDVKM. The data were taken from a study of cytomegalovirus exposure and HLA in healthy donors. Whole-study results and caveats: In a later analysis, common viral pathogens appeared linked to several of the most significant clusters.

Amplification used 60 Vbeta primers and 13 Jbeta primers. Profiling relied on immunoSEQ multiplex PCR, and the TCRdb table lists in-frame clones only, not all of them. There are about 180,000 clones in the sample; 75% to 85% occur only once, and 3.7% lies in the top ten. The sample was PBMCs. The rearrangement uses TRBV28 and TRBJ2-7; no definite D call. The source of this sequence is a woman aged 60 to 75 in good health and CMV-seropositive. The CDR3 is CASSLGPYGQYF. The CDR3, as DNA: TGTGCCAGCAGCCTAGGCCCCTACGGGCAGTACTTC.